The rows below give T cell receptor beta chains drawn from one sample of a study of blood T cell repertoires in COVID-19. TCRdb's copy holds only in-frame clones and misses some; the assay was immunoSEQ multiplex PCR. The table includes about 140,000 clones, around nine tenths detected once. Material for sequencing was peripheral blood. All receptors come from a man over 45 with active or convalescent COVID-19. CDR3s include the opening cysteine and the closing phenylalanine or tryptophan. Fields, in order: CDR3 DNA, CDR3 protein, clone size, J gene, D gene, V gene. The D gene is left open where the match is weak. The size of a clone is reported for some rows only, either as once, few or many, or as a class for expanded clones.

TGTGCCAGCAGTTCGACAGGAAACACCATATATTTT | CASSSTGNTIYF | NA | TRBJ1-3 | NA | TRBV6-5
TGTGCCAGCAGCGTAGCCCCGGGGGATGGGAATGAAAAACTGTTTTTT | CASSVAPGDGNEKLFF | NA | TRBJ1-4 | NA | TRBV9
TGTGCCAGCAGCGTGAAAGAGGGACTCTCAATCTACGAGCAGTACTTC | CASSVKEGLSIYEQYF | once | TRBJ2-7 | NA | TRBV9
TGTGCCAGCAGTTCTAGCGGGAGGCCACCCTACGAGCAGTACTTC | CASSSSGRPPYEQYF | NA | TRBJ2-7 | TRBD2 | TRBV3-1/TRBV3-2
TGTGCCAGTAGTCGACAGGGCTCGGGAGGCTACACCTTC | CASSRQGSGGYTF | NA | TRBJ1-2 | TRBD1 | TRBV19
TGTGCCAGCAGCCCGGGGACAGGGGAGGGGGAAAAACTGTTTTTT | CASSPGTGEGEKLFF | NA | TRBJ1-4 | TRBD1 | TRBV9
TGTGCCAGCAGTTTATACCTGGGACAGGGGGCCGGCGGGGAGCTGTTTTTT | CASSLYLGQGAGGELFF | NA | TRBJ2-2 | TRBD1 | TRBV28
TGTGCCAGCAGTTCGACAGGGGTTTTCTCTGGAAACACCATATATTTT | CASSSTGVFSGNTIYF | once | TRBJ1-3 | TRBD1 | TRBV28
TGTGCCACCTCAGCGGGGCTGAATGAGCAGTTCTTC | CATSAGLNEQFF | NA | TRBJ2-1 | TRBD2 | TRBV6-6
TGTGCCAGCAGCTTGGAACAGGGTTACCCCTACGAGCAGTACTTC | CASSLEQGYPYEQYF | NA | TRBJ2-7 | NA | TRBV5-5
TGTGCCACCTCCCGACAGGGCGATAATTCACCCCTCCACTTT | CATSRQGDNSPLHF | NA | TRBJ1-6 | TRBD1 | TRBV6-6
TGTGCCACCAGCAGAGAGGGACGACTAGCGTATGCAGATACGCAGTATTTT | CATSREGRLAYADTQYF | once | TRBJ2-3 | TRBD2 | TRBV15
TGTGCCAGCAGTGGACCGAGCGGGCCTTTCTGGGCCGGGGAGCTGTTTTTT | CASSGPSGPFWAGELFF | NA | TRBJ2-2 | NA | TRBV2
TGTGCCAGCAGCTTGGGTGGCGGGCTCGGGAGCTCTGGGGCCAACGTCCTGACTTTC | CASSLGGGLGSSGANVLTF | NA | TRBJ2-6 | NA | TRBV5-5
TGTGCCAGCGCTACTAACTATGGCTACACCTTC | CASATNYGYTF | NA | TRBJ1-2 | NA | TRBV28
TGTGCCAGCAGCCAAGCTCCCGCGGAAGGCTACACCTTC | CASSQAPAEGYTF | NA | TRBJ1-2 | NA | TRBV4-2
TGTGCCAGCACCCAGGGGGATCAGCCCCAGCATTTT | CASTQGDQPQHF | few | TRBJ1-5 | TRBD1 | TRBV6-6
TGTGCCAGCAGTGAAAGGCACAGGGGAGTGGAAGGCTACACCTTC | CASSERHRGVEGYTF | NA | TRBJ1-2 | TRBD1 | TRBV25-1
TGTGCTACAGCAGGGGGGATGAACACTGAAGCTTTCTTT | CATAGGMNTEAFF | NA | TRBJ1-1 | TRBD1 | TRBV5-4
TGCGCCAGCAGCTTGGCCGGACAGCCCCTGGGGACTGAAGCTTTCTTT | CASSLAGQPLGTEAFF | NA | TRBJ1-1 | NA | TRBV5-1
TGTGCCAGCAGTTCGGTTACTGAAGCTTTCTTT | CASSSVTEAFF | NA | TRBJ1-1 | NA | TRBV6-2/TRBV6-3
TGTGCCAGCAGCCAAGATTTGACTAGCCGGGGGGAGCAGTACTTC | CASSQDLTSRGEQYF | NA | TRBJ2-7 | TRBD2 | TRBV3-1/TRBV3-2
TGTGCCATCAGTGCTGGTGCCAGCGGAAATGAAAAACTGTTTTTT | CAISAGASGNEKLFF | NA | TRBJ1-4 | NA | TRBV10-3
TGTGCCAGCAGCTCCCGGAATCAGCCCCAGCATTTT | CASSSRNQPQHF | NA | TRBJ1-5 | NA | TRBV5-8
TGCGCCAGCAGCTTGGCGGCGGGAGGAGGCACCGGGGAGCTGTTTTTT | CASSLAAGGGTGELFF | NA | TRBJ2-2 | TRBD2 | TRBV5-1
TGTGCCAGTAGTTTTGACGTACAGAGCAATCAGCCCCAGCATTTT | CASSFDVQSNQPQHF | NA | TRBJ1-5 | NA | TRBV19
TGCGCCAGCAGCTCAAGAGGAGATACGCAGTATTTT | CASSSRGDTQYF | NA | TRBJ2-3 | NA | TRBV5-1
TGTGCCAGCAGCTGGCCCCACAGGGGAATAGATACGCAGTATTTT | CASSWPHRGIDTQYF | NA | TRBJ2-3 | TRBD1 | TRBV5-6